These T cell receptor beta chains were read from a single sample in a study of regulatory T cells in long-lasting Graves disease. TCRdb re-analysed the multiplex PCR reads in MiXCR, keeping a single row per CDR3 protein. Here the sample spans fewer than 400,000 distinct CDR3 sequences, 18% being singletons. This sample comprised peripheral blood mononuclear cells (PBMCs), obtained at new diagnosis, from a patient treated with antithyroid drugs. These receptors all stem from a female donor with Graves disease. CDR3s include the opening cysteine and the closing phenylalanine or tryptophan. The order of the fields is J gene, V gene, CDR3 protein.

TRBJ1-2,TRBV28,CASSFPSRDGYTF
TRBJ2-5,TRBV6-1,CASSEARQETQYF
TRBJ2-1,TRBV2,CASSERGPGLAGVNEQFF
TRBJ2-3,TRBV3-1,CASSQGTSIGTDTQYF
TRBJ1-1,TRBV30,CAWNNRDVEAFF
TRBJ1-2,TRBV19,CASSIGGTGYTF
TRBJ2-7,TRBV5-1,CASSLGASRGGEQYF
TRBJ1-2,TRBV7-9,CASSFPGQTNYGYTF
TRBJ1-5,TRBV28,CASSLRQGSNQPQHF
TRBJ1-5,TRBV6-2/TRBV6-3,CASSYSHSNQPQHF
TRBJ2-2,TRBV9,CASSVEIAGGLGELFF
TRBJ1-6,TRBV15,CATSREKGNSPLHF
TRBJ1-1,TRBV24-1,CATSSGGETEAFF
TRBJ2-3,TRBV20-1,CSARWASTDTQYF
TRBJ1-1,TRBV12-3/TRBV12-4,CASNHNGNTEAFF
TRBJ2-1,TRBV11-1,CASRGGISHEQFF
TRBJ2-7,TRBV4-1,CASSQSPSGSIYEQYF
TRBJ2-1,TRBV5-1,CASSLFSLWGTTYNEQFF
TRBJ2-1,TRBV7-2,CASGFREGHLGYNEQFF
TRBJ2-5,TRBV18,CASSPPAVRLETQYF
TRBJ2-1,TRBV12-3/TRBV12-4,CASSRLNSSSYNEQFF
TRBJ2-1,TRBV10-3,CAISESAGGQVEQFF
TRBJ2-2,TRBV6-2/TRBV6-3,CASNHRPASNTGELFF
TRBJ2-3,TRBV5-1,CASSFGPKPPTDTQYF
TRBJ1-5,TRBV7-2,CASSLRVWQSNQPQHF
TRBJ2-7,TRBV20-1,CSARAPPGGIYEQYF
TRBJ2-7,TRBV2,CASSEELAGNEQYF
TRBJ1-4,TRBV5-1,CASSSSGGEGEKLFF
TRBJ2-3,TRBV6-2/TRBV6-3,CASKVWLAGERDTQYF
TRBJ2-7,TRBV6-5,CASSYPAGPTSYEQYF
TRBJ2-1,TRBV28,CASSTLQGASYNEQFF
TRBJ1-5,TRBV7-3,CASSLTPEGNQPQHF
TRBJ2-2,TRBV9,CASSGVRGELFF
TRBJ1-6,TRBV9,CASSATGDGSPLHF
TRBJ2-2,TRBV5-4,CASSRPGETGELFF
TRBJ2-7,TRBV5-1,CASRPQTGDYEQYF
TRBJ1-4,TRBV20-1,CSARDRRQPNEKLFF
TRBJ1-5,TRBV20-1,CSARKGQSNQPQHF
TRBJ2-7,TRBV30,CAWSVGLAGVDEQYF
TRBJ1-2,TRBV4-1,CASSPTGGYGYTF
TRBJ2-5,TRBV28,CASSLERGTQYF
TRBJ1-1,TRBV11-3,CASSLTGSGTEAFF
TRBJ2-3,TRBV10-3,CAISESFSGRTTQYF
TRBJ2-7,TRBV28,CASSGTSVYEQYF
TRBJ2-7,TRBV5-1,CASSLSGRSYEQYF
TRBJ1-6,TRBV6-1,CASRQRGLGSPLHF
TRBJ2-7,TRBV3-1,CASSPSKGGFEQYF
TRBJ2-2,TRBV29-1,CSVLTGNTGELFF
TRBJ2-3,TRBV19,CASCDVTDTQYF
TRBJ1-1,TRBV30,CAWSAHYTEAFF
TRBJ1-1,TRBV7-9,CASSPGGREQAFF
TRBJ2-7,TRBV7-2,CASSGGSWYEQYF
TRBJ2-7,TRBV6-1,CASSGYPRGRSDRVAYEQYF
TRBJ2-3,TRBV18,CARTGTGSDTQYF